These 20 T cell receptor beta chains were all obtained from the same sample, sequenced in a study of PD-1 blockade in classical Hodgkin lymphoma. Sequencing used immunoSEQ multiplex PCR; TCRdb keeps in-frame clones, though not all of them. The sample has tens of thousands of clones; 55% to 70% are singletons. Time point: cycle 4 day 1 (C4D1), after 6 weeks of nivolumab. Relapse was seen in all patients after autologous stem cell transplantation, and brentuximab vedotin exposure was variable. Sequences were derived from peripheral blood mononuclear cells (PBMCs), sampled before the fourth cycle of nivolumab. These receptors were taken from a human donor with classical Hodgkin lymphoma.

The V call is TRBV6-5, the J call TRBJ2-7; possibly TRBD2 for D (5 bases). The CDR3 has 15 residues. Between the trimmed V and J ends, which lost 6 bases and 4 bases, there was a span of 19 bases. CDR1 is MNHEY, CDR2 SVGAGI, per germline. The CDR3 here is CASRRGLPSGYEQYF. Written as DNA, the CDR3 is TGTGCCAGCAGGCGAGGTTTGCCGTCGGGGTACGAGCAGTACTTC.

V is TRBV28 and J is TRBJ1-5; no clear D gene. Germline loops: CDR1 MDHEN, CDR2 SYDVKM. The CDR3 runs to 11 residues. Trimming stripped 5 bases from V and 3 bases from J, with 2 bases between. CDR3 nucleotides: TGTGCCAGCAGTAACAATCAGCCCCAGCATTTT. As protein: CASSNNQPQHF.

This clone appeared a single time. This chain connects TRBV27 to TRBJ2-3, with 12 positions matching TRBD2. This CDR3 has 17 residues. Germline trimming cut 6 bases from V and 6 bases from J; bases unmatched to any gene: 13. The germline gives CDR1 MNHEY, CDR2 SMNVEV (reference sequence). CDR3 coding DNA: TGTGCCAGCAGAACTAGCGGGGGGACCCTCCTACTTGATACGCAGTATTTT. This translates into CASRTSGGTLLLDTQYF.

This rearrangement joins TRBV6-1 to TRBJ1-1; D is ambiguous. The CDR3 sequence is 15 residues long. Trimming removed 3 bases from V and 5 bases from J, with 16 bases in between. Germline assignment: CDR1 MNHNS and CDR2 SASEGT. The CDR3 loop is CASSDQPEHGTEAFF. CDR3 DNA sequence: TGTGCCAGCAGTGACCAACCCGAACATGGGACTGAAGCTTTCTTT.

In its sample, this clone was seen once. The rearrangement uses TRBV11-2 and TRBJ2-1; D uncertain. The length of the CDR3 is 15 residues. Germline V CDR1 and CDR2: SGHAT, FQNNGV. V lost 4 bases and J lost 7, with 17 bases in between. Here the CDR3 reads CASSSGTMSWNEQFF. Written as DNA, the CDR3 is TGTGCCAGCAGCTCAGGAACCATGTCGTGGAATGAGCAGTTCTTC.

The rearrangement uses TRBV15 and TRBJ2-5, with 10 bases aligning to TRBD2. V lost 0 bases to trimming and J lost 4 bases; unmatched junction nucleotides: 2. Germline V gene sequence: CDR1 LNHNV, CDR2 YYDKDF (reference sequence). This CDR3 has 15 residues. Here the CDR3 DNA reads TGTGCCACCAGCAGAGATCTAGCGGGGGTAGAGACCCAGTACTTC. Protein sequence: CATSRDLAGVETQYF.

V and J are TRBV6-5 and TRBJ2-2, with D hard to call. V shed 6 bases and J shed 6 bases, with 14 bases lying between them. Germline-derived CDR1 and CDR2 are MNHEY and SVGAGI. This CDR3 region has 14 residues. Here the CDR3 DNA reads TGTGCCAGCAGACCCGGTGCGTCCCCCGGGGAGCTGTTTTTT. Amino acid sequence: CASRPGASPGELFF.

The genes are TRBV6-6 and TRBJ2-1; D remains ambiguous. Germline V gene lookup returns CDR1 MNHNY and CDR2 SVGAGI (reference sequence). Deletions cut 5 bases from V and 5 bases from J, with 16 bases between. The CDR3 extends over 15 amino acids. The CDR3, as DNA: TGTGCCAGCAGTACCCCGGGTCTGGCTGACAATGAGCAGTTCTTC. This sequence encodes CASSTPGLADNEQFF.

The chain recombines TRBV4-3 with TRBJ2-4; D may be TRBD2 (5 bases). Germline V gene sequence: CDR1 LGHNA, CDR2 YSLEER. The CDR3 length is 15 residues. V lost 4 bases and J 6 bases, leaving 16 bases between the germline ends. The CDR3 reads CASSREGDYRNIQYF. The CDR3 DNA sequence: TGCGCCAGCAGCCGCGAGGGCGATTATAGAAACATTCAGTACTTC.

V usage is TRBV27 and J usage is TRBJ1-2; 8 bases map to TRBD1. J gave up 4 bases and V 5 bases, and 12 bases lay outside the gene matches. Looked up from germline, CDR1 is MNHEY and CDR2 is SMNVEV (reference sequence). This CDR3 is 16 amino acids long. This CDR3 reads CASSTRWQGASYGYTF. In DNA, the CDR3 is TGTGCCAGCAGTACAAGATGGCAGGGGGCTTCCTATGGCTACACCTTC.

The CDR3 DNA reads TGTGCCAGCAGCTCGGGACAGAGCTCTGGAAACACCATATATTTT. Protein: CASSSGQSSGNTIYF. The chain employs TRBV27 and TRBJ1-3, with 7 bases identical to TRBD1. CDR1 is MNHEY and CDR2 is SMNVEV in the germline V gene (reference sequence). The V and J ends lost 6 bases and 0 bases, in that order; junction bases with no gene match: 5. The CDR3 has 15 amino acids.

Relative to its sample, this clone is medium-sized. The gene calls are TRBV19 and TRBJ1-2; D is ambiguous. The CDR3 sequence is 12 residues long. V lost 5 bases and J lost 4, with 8 bases in between. Per germline, CDR1 LNHDA and CDR2 SQIVND (reference sequence). CDR3 in DNA: TGTGCCAGTAGTGTCTCCCGCTATGGCTACACCTTC. It encodes CASSVSRYGYTF.

This clone was counted a few times. CDR3 DNA: TGTGCCATTCACAGGGGTGCGCCCGGGGAGCTGTTTTTT. Residues: CAIHRGAPGELFF. The J gene is TRBJ2-2, the V gene TRBV7-6, with TRBD1 matching 7 bases. CDR1 SGHVS and CDR2 FNYEAQ come from the germline V gene. J was trimmed by 6 bases and V by 10 bases; bases with no gene match: 8. This CDR3 spans 13 amino acids. Drawing the rest from reference TRBV7-6 and TRBJ2-2, the complete variable domain is GAGVSQSPRYKVTKRGQDVALRCDPISGHVSLYWYRQALGQGPEFLTYFNYEAQQDKSGLPNDRFSAERPEGSISTLTIQRTEQRDSAMYRCAIHRGAPGELFFGEGSRLTVL.

This clone showed up just a few times. This chain links TRBV6-6 with TRBJ1-1; TRBD1 is a possible D gene (5 bases). V was cut by 0 bases and J by 3 bases, with 11 bases left in between. CDR1 MNHNY and CDR2 SVGAGI come from the germline V gene (reference sequence). This CDR3 region has 15 residues. This chain's CDR3 is CASSYSLGGDTEAFF. CDR3 nucleotides: TGTGCCAGCAGTTACTCTCTCGGGGGTGACACTGAAGCTTTCTTT.

The CDR3 nucleotides are TGTGCCAGCAGCTTGTGGGGATATGAAGCTTTCTTT. Encoded protein: CASSLWGYEAFF. The rearrangement joins TRBV5-4 to TRBJ1-1; no clear D gene. With 1 base removed from V and 7 bases from J, the gap between germline ends came to 8 bases. In germline, CDR1 is SGHNT, CDR2 YYREEE (reference sequence). There are 12 residues in the CDR3.

This clone was detected once. This chain connects TRBV7-9 to TRBJ2-7; D is perhaps TRBD1 (5 bases). Trimming took 3 bases from V and 4 from J, leaving 13 bases between them. The CDR3 spans 14 residues. Germline assignment: CDR1 SEHNR and CDR2 FQNEAQ (reference sequence). The CDR3 region is CASSFGQGLYEQYF. The CDR3 DNA follows: TGTGCCAGCAGCTTCGGTCAGGGCCTATACGAGCAGTACTTC. Using reference TRBV7-9 and TRBJ2-7 for the parts outside the CDR3, the full variable domain is DTGVSQNPRHKITKRGQNVTFRCDPISEHNRLYWYRQTLGQGPEFLTYFQNEAQLEKSRLLSDRFSAERPKGSFSTLEIQRTEQGDSAMYLCASSFGQGLYEQYFGPGTRLTVT.

The rearrangement uses TRBV7-2 and TRBJ2-3; TRBD2 aligns across 8 bases. CDR1 and CDR2 from the germline V gene are SGHTA and FQGNSA. The ends lost 5 bases at V and 6 bases at J; junction bases unmatched: 7. The CDR3 runs to 14 residues. CDR3 coding DNA: TGTGCCAGCAGCCCCGGACTAGCCCAGGATACGCAGTATTTT. Protein product: CASSPGLAQDTQYF.

This clone is categorized as medium-sized. V is TRBV9 and J is TRBJ1-2, with D maybe TRBD1 (5 bases). The germline V and J ends were trimmed by 0 bases and 5 bases, with 32 bases remaining between them. Germline V gives CDR1 SGDLS, CDR2 YYNGEE. The CDR3 length is 21 residues. CDR3 amino acids: CASSVVENPGTALMEGYGYTF. The CDR3 DNA reads TGTGCCAGCAGCGTAGTAGAGAACCCCGGGACGGCCTTAATGGAGGGGTATGGCTACACCTTC.

This clone was found a few times. The chain links TRBV7-2 to TRBJ1-5; D gene unclear. Germline loops: CDR1 SGHTA, CDR2 FQGNSA. V was pared by 1 base and J by 7 bases, with 8 bases between. The CDR3 loop spans 13 amino acids. As DNA, the CDR3 is TGTGCCAGCAGCTTAGACGGCGGGCAGCCCCAGCATTTT. This codes for CASSLDGGQPQHF.

The chain uses TRBV11-2 and TRBJ2-1; D ambiguous. Germline V gene lookup returns CDR1 SGHAT and CDR2 FQNNGV. V was cut by 1 base and J by 5 bases, with 3 bases left in between. The CDR3 sequence is 12 residues long. For the CDR3, the DNA is TGTGCCAGCAGCTTAGTAAACAATGAGCAGTTCTTC. Protein sequence: CASSLVNNEQFF.